The rows below give T cell receptor beta chains drawn from one sample of a study of blood T cell repertoires in COVID-19. The method was immunoSEQ multiplex PCR; TCRdb's version includes in-frame clones alone and lacks a portion of them. Of more than 200,000 clones in the sample, roughly 84% were seen once. What was sequenced was peripheral blood. These receptors were taken from a man in his forties with acute or convalescent COVID-19. Each CDR3 is given with its conserved first and last residue. The D gene is left open where the match is weak. Only some rows state a clone size, as once, few, many or a class for expanded clones.

>TRBV30|TRBJ1-6|.|TRBD1
CAWDREGSPLHF
TGTGCCTGGGACAGGGAAGGTTCACCCCTCCACTTT
>TRBV3-1/TRBV3-2|TRBJ2-7|.|.
CASSQSPGSGGTYEQYF
TGTGCCAGCAGCCAGTCCCCGGGAAGCGGAGGAACCTACGAGCAGTACTTC
>TRBV27|TRBJ2-1|.|TRBD1
CASSVNRGMGEQFF
TGTGCCAGCAGTGTAAACAGGGGAATGGGTGAGCAGTTCTTC
>TRBV30|TRBJ1-4|once|TRBD1
CAWSVGTGFNEKLFF
TGTGCCTGGAGTGTGGGGACAGGCTTTAATGAAAAACTGTTTTTT
>TRBV10-3|TRBJ2-3|.|TRBD1
CAITGTGSTDTQYF
TGTGCCATCACGGGGACAGGGAGCACAGATACGCAGTATTTT
>TRBV3-1/TRBV3-2|TRBJ1-4|.|TRBD1
CASSLMQGVEKLFF
TGTGCCAGCAGCCTGATGCAGGGGGTTGAAAAACTGTTTTTT
>TRBV5-1|TRBJ1-5|.|TRBD1
CASSLDGTGDQPQHF
TGCGCCAGCAGCTTAGACGGGACAGGGGATCAGCCCCAGCATTTT
>TRBV7-2|TRBJ1-5|.|TRBD1
CASSYTGGTGNQPQHF
TGTGCCAGCAGCTACACAGGGGGCACGGGCAATCAGCCCCAGCATTTT
>TRBV5-5|TRBJ1-5|.|.
CASSVQGGSNQPQHF
TGTGCCAGCAGCGTGCAGGGTGGTAGCAATCAGCCCCAGCATTTT
>TRBV29-1|TRBJ1-2|.|.
CSVETDPGWGYTF
TGCAGCGTGGAGACAGATCCTGGCTGGGGCTACACCTTC
>TRBV7-8|TRBJ1-2|few|.
CASSLPRVNGYTF
TGTGCCAGCAGCCTCCCCCGGGTTAATGGCTACACCTTC
>TRBV6-6|TRBJ2-3|.|TRBD2
CASSHGLVLTDTQYF
TGTGCCAGCAGTCACGGACTAGTTCTAACAGATACGCAGTATTTT
>TRBV6-5|TRBJ2-7|.|TRBD1
CASSGLTGEKVEQYF
TGTGCCAGCTCCGGCCTTACAGGGGAAAAGGTCGAGCAGTACTTC
>TRBV5-4|TRBJ2-2|.|TRBD1
CASGQGANTGELFF
TGTGCCAGCGGACAGGGGGCGAACACCGGGGAGCTGTTTTTT
>TRBV11-1|TRBJ1-3|.|.
CASSLYGSGTIYF
TGTGCCAGCAGCTTATACGGGAGCGGCACCATATATTTT
>TRBV7-9|TRBJ2-7|.|.
CASSSQGGWNEQYF
TGTGCCAGCAGCTCCCAGGGGGGTTGGAACGAGCAGTACTTC
>TRBV5-4|TRBJ1-1|.|.
CASSSWGGTEAFF
TGTGCCAGCAGCTCCTGGGGCGGTACTGAAGCTTTCTTT
>TRBV30|TRBJ1-2|.|.
CAWSFPGLRIGGYTF
TGTGCCTGGAGTTTTCCGGGACTGAGGATAGGTGGCTACACCTTC
>TRBV30|TRBJ2-7|.|TRBD2
CAWSRPAGGSYEQYF
TGTGCCTGGAGTCGGCCAGCGGGAGGTTCCTACGAGCAGTACTTC
>TRBV11-3|TRBJ2-1|.|.
CASSFEGYGNEQFF
TGTGCCAGCAGTTTCGAAGGCTACGGGAATGAGCAGTTCTTC
>TRBV14|TRBJ1-4|.|TRBD1
CASSQGGGIINEKLFF
TGTGCCAGCAGCCAAGGAGGGGGCATTATTAATGAAAAACTGTTTTTT
>TRBV11-1|TRBJ2-1|.|TRBD2
CASSLRRAREDVEQFF
TGTGCCAGCAGCTTAAGGAGGGCGCGGGAGGACGTTGAGCAGTTCTTC
>TRBV23-1|TRBJ2-1|.|TRBD2
CASSQSRLAGEDEQFF
TGCGCCAGCAGTCAATCGAGGCTAGCGGGAGAGGATGAGCAGTTCTTC
>TRBV3-1/TRBV3-2|TRBJ2-7|.|TRBD1
CASSPDRGLYEQYF
TGTGCCAGCAGCCCGGACAGGGGATTGTACGAGCAGTACTTC
>TRBV2|TRBJ2-3|.|TRBD2
CASSGLAGRTDTQYF
TGTGCCAGCAGTGGACTAGCGGGACGCACAGATACGCAGTATTTT
>TRBV15|TRBJ1-1|.|.
CATSSYFKNTEAFF
TGTGCCACCAGCAGTTACTTTAAGAACACTGAAGCTTTCTTT
>TRBV14|TRBJ2-2|.|TRBD2
CASSPLLGTRGELFF
TGTGCCAGCAGCCCCCTTCTCGGGACTAGAGGGGAGCTGTTTTTT
>TRBV3-1/TRBV3-2|TRBJ2-7|.|TRBD2
CASSRKAGTTDEQYF
TGTGCCAGCAGCCGGAAGGCCGGGACTACAGACGAGCAGTACTTC
>TRBV19|TRBJ2-3|.|TRBD2
CASSIGTSGRARDTQYF
TGTGCCAGTAGTATAGGTACTAGCGGGAGGGCCAGAGATACGCAGTATTTT
>TRBV19|TRBJ1-6|few|.
CASSDRTAPLHF
TGTGCCAGTAGTGACCGGACAGCACCCCTCCACTTT
>TRBV27|TRBJ2-7|.|.
CASSPSGLASEQYF
TGTGCCAGCAGCCCCTCGGGGCTAGCGAGCGAGCAGTACTTC
>TRBV4-1|TRBJ2-1|.|TRBD2
CASSLGLGTSEYNEQFF
TGCGCCAGCAGCCTCGGTCTAGGGACTAGCGAGTACAATGAGCAGTTCTTC
>TRBV19|TRBJ2-1|.|.
CASRIGSAYNEQFF
TGTGCCAGTAGGATTGGTAGCGCTTACAATGAGCAGTTCTTC
>TRBV11-2|TRBJ2-2|few|.
CASSLDFAGGELFF
TGTGCCAGCAGCTTAGATTTCGCGGGCGGGGAGCTGTTTTTT
>TRBV29-1|TRBJ1-1|.|.
CSVADRSNTEAFF
TGCAGCGTTGCGGACAGATCGAACACTGAAGCTTTCTTT
>TRBV3-1/TRBV3-2|TRBJ2-7|few|TRBD1
CASSQEDRGYEQYF
TGTGCCAGCAGCCAGGAAGACAGGGGGTACGAGCAGTACTTC
>TRBV5-5|TRBJ2-7|once|TRBD2
CASTPGLAVYEQYF
TGTGCCAGCACCCCGGGACTAGCGGTCTACGAGCAGTACTTC
>TRBV4-1|TRBJ2-5|.|.
CASSPGFGRSQETQYF
TGCGCCAGCAGCCCAGGCTTCGGCAGATCCCAAGAGACCCAGTACTTC
>TRBV19|TRBJ2-1|.|.
CASKIRGNLRDEQFF
TGTGCCAGTAAGATCCGCGGAAATCTGAGGGATGAGCAGTTCTTC
>TRBV28|TRBJ2-1|.|TRBD2
CASTVGLAGLDEQFF
TGTGCCAGCACCGTGGGACTAGCGGGTCTGGATGAGCAGTTCTTC
>TRBV19|TRBJ1-2|few|.
CASTNTGLYGYTF
TGTGCCAGTACCAATACAGGGCTCTATGGCTACACCTTC
>TRBV28|TRBJ1-5|.|.
CAAAAGNQPQHF
TGTGCCGCGGCAGCAGGGAATCAGCCCCAGCATTTT
>TRBV10-2|TRBJ1-2|.|TRBD1
CASLGQGAYGYTF
TGCGCCAGTTTGGGACAGGGGGCATATGGCTACACCTTC
>TRBV4-1|TRBJ2-3|.|.
CASSLGTSTDTQYF
TGCGCCAGCAGCCTCGGGACTAGCACAGATACGCAGTATTTT
>TRBV12-3/TRBV12-4|TRBJ1-4|.|.
CAARRDEKLFF
TGTGCGGCCCGCCGGGATGAAAAACTGTTTTTT